A few counts support the clone carrying this T cell receptor beta chain. This record belongs to a study of regulatory T cells in long-lasting Graves disease. Sequencing libraries for TCR beta were prepared with iRepertoire HTBI primers and Arm-PCR of CDR3 regions. Using its own MiXCR run on the multiplex PCR reads, TCRdb lists one record per CDR3 protein. Among roughly 700,000 distinct CDR3 sequences, around 30% were seen once, and the ten largest hold under 50%. The CDR3 length is 14 residues. With 3 bases removed from V and 5 bases from J, the gap between germline ends came to 10 bases. Per germline, CDR1 MGHDK and CDR2 SYGVNS. The time point: persistent/refractory GD, antithyroid drugs over 5 years with positive TRAb. Preparation of the TCR library used RNA extracted from PBMCs.

The chain uses TRBV25-1 and TRBJ1-4; possibly TRBD1 for D (5 bases). Specimen: peripheral blood mononuclear cells (PBMCs), collected when the disease was refractory, from a patient treated with antithyroid drugs. The clonotype originates from a female donor with Graves disease. This CDR3 is CASSEAGRNEKLFF. The CDR3 DNA is TGTGCCAGCAGTGAGGCGGGACGGAATGAAAAACTGTTTTTT.